The next 17 T cell receptor beta chains were all read from a single sample in a study of beta chain features in type 1 diabetes. The sequenced template was cDNA made from the entire isolated RNA. Here immunoSEQ multiplex PCR was the method, and the copy in TCRdb shows in-frame clones only, minus some. The sample shows a few hundred thousand clones, roughly 16% of them seen only once. The sequencing sample was made of naive CD4+ T cells from blood. The origin of the receptors is a woman in her late teens or twenties in good health.

This clone appeared a few times. The chain joins TRBV6-6 to TRBJ1-1; D might be TRBD1 (5 bases). Germline CDR1 reads MNHNY; CDR2 reads SVGAGI (reference sequence). The CDR3 consists of 14 residues. V lost 2 bases, J lost 2 bases, and 9 bases lay in between. For the CDR3, the DNA is TGTGCCAGCAGTTACGGGCAGGGCAACACTGAAGCTTTCTTT. Protein product: CASSYGQGNTEAFF.

The chain recombines TRBV7-2 with TRBJ2-7; 12 bases fit TRBD2. CDR3 length: 15 residues. Germline V gene sequence: CDR1 SGHTA, CDR2 FQGNSA. After removal of 5 bases from V and 5 bases from J, the junction contained 7 bases not matched to a gene. The CDR3 DNA reads as TGTGCCAGCAGCGCGACTAGCGGGAGAAATGACGAGCAGTACTTC. Protein: CASSATSGRNDEQYF.

V is TRBV21-1 and J is TRBJ2-1; the table's D gene call, TRBD2, was not cross checked with the DNA. TRBV21-1 is flagged as a pseudogene. The CDR3 length is 13 residues. CDR3 residues: CASRPPAYNEQFF. The CDR3 nucleotides are TGTGCCAGCCGCCCCCCGGCCTACAATGAGCAGTTCTTC.

The chain couples TRBV27 to TRBJ1-5; tentative D call: TRBD1 (5 bases). V lost 2 bases to trimming and J lost 11 bases, with 13 bases between them. Germline V gene data show CDR1 as MNHEY and CDR2 as SMNVEV (reference sequence). There are 13 residues in the CDR3. CDR3 nucleotides: TGTGCCAGCAGTTTAGATGGGGCCGCGGCCCAGCATTTT. Protein product: CASSLDGAAAQHF.

This clone was seen a single time. The chain recombines TRBV5-6 with TRBJ2-2; D perhaps matches TRBD1 (6 bases). V was shortened by 3 bases and J by 6 bases, with 18 bases between the two germline ends. This CDR3 is built from 16 residues. Germline CDR1 and CDR2: SGHDT and YYEEEE. The CDR3 nucleotides read TGTGCCAGCAGCTCCCTAGGCGGTGAGGGGGCCGGGGAGCTGTTTTTT. Its translation: CASSSLGGEGAGELFF.

This clone was observed a handful of times. This chain joins TRBV30 and TRBJ2-7; 7 nucleotides match TRBD2. Germline V gene lookup returns CDR1 GTSNPN and CDR2 SVGIG (reference sequence). Trimming removed 1 base from V and 7 bases from J; junction bases left unmatched: 10. This CDR3 comprises 14 residues. The CDR3 nucleotides are TGTGCCTGGAGTGGGGCGGGAGCTATTGGGGAGCAGTACTTC. Its translation is CAWSGAGAIGEQYF.

The CDR3 DNA sequence: TGCGCCAGCAGCCACTTCAGGAATGCCTACACCGGGGAGCTGTTTTTT. Residues: CASSHFRNAYTGELFF. The chain couples TRBV4-3 to TRBJ2-2; no clear D. Trimming stripped 3 bases from V and 3 bases from J, with 14 bases between. CDR3 length: 16 amino acids. Germline CDR1 and CDR2: LGHNA and YSLEER.

This clone was observed a few times. V gene TRBV7-9 combines with J gene TRBJ2-1; 11 nucleotides match TRBD2. CDR1 and CDR2 from the germline V gene are SEHNR and FQNEAQ (reference sequence). The CDR3 is made up of 16 amino acids. Trimming at V came to 5 bases and at J to 8 bases, leaving 11 bases not matched to a gene. CDR3 nucleotides: TGTGCCAGCAGCCCGCCGGGGACTAGCGGAGCCCATGAGCAGTTCTTC. Encoded protein: CASSPPGTSGAHEQFF.

CDR3 loop: CASSLSLAGVGNEQFF. The DNA for the CDR3 is TGTGCCAGCAGTTTATCCCTAGCGGGAGTTGGGAATGAGCAGTTCTTC. The chain combines TRBV27 with TRBJ2-1; 10 bases are shared with TRBD2. The CDR3 extends over 16 amino acids. Germline V lookup: CDR1 MNHEY, CDR2 SMNVEV (reference sequence). The trim removed 0 bases at V and 7 bases at J, leaving 6 bases unmatched.

The V call is TRBV18, the J call TRBJ1-1; TRBD1 might be the D (5 bases). V lost 3 bases to trimming and J lost 4 bases, with 12 bases between them. Germline V gives CDR1 KGHSH, CDR2 LQKENI. The CDR3 is made up of 14 amino acids. For the CDR3, the DNA is TGTGCCAGCTCACCTCTCTCAGGGCCCACTGAAGCTTTCTTT. Translating it yields CASSPLSGPTEAFF. The full variable domain, completed using reference TRBV18 and TRBJ1-1, is NAGVMQNPRHLVRRRGQEARLRCSPMKGHSHVYWYRQLPEEGLKFMVYLQKENIIDESGMPKERFSAEFPKEGPSILRIQQVVRGDSAAYFCASSPLSGPTEAFFGQGTRLTVV.

This clone was seen more than once but under ten times. The CDR3 DNA follows: TGCGCCAGCAGCTTGGCCGAGAGGAACCTCCAAGAGACCCAGTACTTC. Translation gives CASSLAERNLQETQYF. The genes are TRBV5-1 and TRBJ2-5; D is unclear. The CDR3 is made up of 16 amino acids. Germline values: CDR1 SGHRS, CDR2 YFSETQ. Trimming took 0 bases from V and 1 from J, leaving 13 bases between them.

This clone occurred a few times. The rearrangement joins TRBV5-4 to TRBJ1-5; D is possibly TRBD1 (6 bases). CDR1 and CDR2 (germline): SGHNT, YYREEE (reference sequence). Between the trimmed V and J ends, which lost 5 bases and 3 bases, there was a span of 12 bases. This CDR3 region has 14 residues. CDR3 sequence reads: CASSVDSSNQPQHF. The CDR3 nucleotides read TGTGCCAGCAGTGTGGACAGTTCCAATCAGCCCCAGCATTTT.

The J gene is TRBJ2-7, the V gene TRBV29-1, with 10 positions matching TRBD1. The V gene's germline CDR1 is SQVTM and CDR2 ANQGSEA. The CDR3 has 12 amino acids. The junction had 5 bases not matched to a gene; V was cut back by 7 bases and J by 5 bases. Here the CDR3 reads CSADRGLNEQYF. CDR3 coding DNA: TGCAGCGCTGACAGGGGGCTCAACGAGCAGTACTTC.

This chain uses TRBV4-3 with TRBJ1-2; the match to TRBD1 covers 12 bases. The CDR3 contains 16 residues. Trimming took 1 base from V and 6 from J; bases not matched to a gene: 6. In germline, CDR1 is LGHNA, CDR2 YSLEER. CDR3 DNA: TGCGCCAGCAGCCAAGCCGGGACAGGGGGCTTAAATGGCTACACCTTC. Its protein product is CASSQAGTGGLNGYTF.

This chain uses TRBV7-9 with TRBJ2-7; 8 bases match TRBD1. The length of the CDR3 is 16 residues. The trim removed 2 bases at V and 0 bases at J, leaving 6 bases unmatched. The germline V gene has CDR1 SEHNR and CDR2 FQNEAQ (reference sequence). CDR3 bases: TGTGCCAGCAGCTTATCGGGACAGGTATCCTCCTACGAGCAGTACTTC. As protein: CASSLSGQVSSYEQYF.

This rearrangement joins TRBV7-3 to TRBJ2-5; 7 nucleotides line up with TRBD2. Trimming cost V 5 bases and J 2 bases; bases outside gene matches: 5. Per the germline V gene, CDR1 is SGHTA and CDR2 is FQGTGA. The CDR3 length is 14 residues. DNA of the CDR3: TGTGCCAGCAGCCCAGCGGGAATACAAGAGACCCAGTACTTC. It is translated as CASSPAGIQETQYF.

Only a few counts were recorded for this clone. V and J are TRBV30 and TRBJ1-4, with a tentative D call TRBD1 (5 bases). V gave up 3 bases and J gave up 4 bases, with 9 bases separating them. In germline, CDR1 is GTSNPN, CDR2 SVGIG (reference sequence). The CDR3 is made up of 13 amino acids. CDR3 DNA: TGTGCCTGGAGCAACAGGCTTAATGAAAAACTGTTTTTT. Its translation: CAWSNRLNEKLFF.